This TCR beta chain was sequenced for a study of blood T cell repertoires in COVID-19. Study summary: The United States, Italy and Spain were the sources of the acute and convalescent COVID-19 samples. T cells, B-cell-depleted T cells, or PBMCs supplied cDNA or gDNA.

Germline assignment: CDR1 LNHDA and CDR2 SQIVND (reference sequence). The germline V and J ends were trimmed by 4 bases and 1 base, with 8 bases remaining between them. The CDR3 consists of 13 residues. Measured with immunoSEQ multiplex PCR; TCRdb has only the in-frame clones, and not every one. The profile covers 200,000 to 300,000 clones, with roughly 80% appearing a single time and roughly 3.2% taken by the ten largest. The receptor comes from a woman aged 18-35 years with acute or convalescent COVID-19. The chain links TRBV19 to TRBJ2-7; D not certain. The sample taken for sequencing was peripheral blood. CDR3 residues: CASSRILSYEQYF. The CDR3 nucleotides are TGTGCCAGTAGTAGAATACTTTCCTACGAGCAGTACTTC.